The 3 T cell receptor beta chains given below trace back to one sample, sequenced in a study of T cell responses to AZD1222 COVID-19 vaccine. The method was immunoSEQ multiplex PCR; TCRdb's version includes in-frame clones alone and lacks a portion of them. The profile covers approximately 73,000 clones, with about 82% appearing a single time and about 3.1% taken by the ten largest. This specimen was peripheral blood, taken on day 0 of AZD1222 vaccination. These receptors were collected from an adult in good health.

The chain uses TRBV2 and TRBJ2-1; 7 bases agree with TRBD1. Germline V CDR1 and CDR2: SNHLY, FYNNEI. CDR3 size: 15 residues. J lost 5 bases, V lost 0 bases, and 4 bases had no gene match. DNA for the CDR3: TGTGCCAGCAGTGAAGCTGGGACAGTGCACAATGAGCAGTTCTTC. Translated: CASSEAGTVHNEQFF.

V is TRBV11-2 and J is TRBJ2-1; TRBD2 matches at 9 bases. This CDR3 has 16 residues. Germline CDR1 and CDR2: SGHAT and FQNNGV. V dropped 5 bases and J dropped 6; count of bases not matched to a gene: 11. DNA of the CDR3: TGTGCCAGCAGCCCCCTTGGCGGGAGGGTCGTCAATGAGCAGTTCTTC. This encodes CASSPLGGRVVNEQFF.

In this sample, this clone turned up once. The J gene is TRBJ1-1, the V gene TRBV27; D not resolved. Germline lookup yields CDR1 MNHEY and CDR2 SMNVEV (reference sequence). This CDR3 spans 14 amino acids. V was cut by 3 bases and J by 1 base, with 9 bases left in between. CDR3 protein: CASSFLRQNTEAFF. CDR3 nucleotide sequence: TGTGCCAGCAGTTTTTTAAGGCAGAACACTGAAGCTTTCTTT.